This T cell receptor (beta chain) was captured by sequencing in a study of blood T cell repertoires in COVID-19. Study at large: The analysed material was cDNA or gDNA that came from T cells, B-cell-depleted T cells, or PBMCs.

Some clones are missing from TCRdb's copy, which holds only in-frame ones; the method was immunoSEQ multiplex PCR. This sample has 150,000 or so clones, with less than 90% found just once. This CDR3 contains 13 residues. Per germline, CDR1 SGHTA and CDR2 FQGNSA. V dropped 11 bases and J dropped 8; count of bases not matched to a gene: 9. This clone was seen a single time. The cohort comprised adults aged about 18 to 100 years residing in some 24 US areas. V is TRBV7-2 and J is TRBJ2-1; TRBD1 matches 10 bases. The sequencing input was PBMCs or T cells enriched from blood (not recorded which). This TCR came from a woman aged 45-59 years who had been exposed to COVID-19. The CDR3 here is CAQGTGAMDEQFF. CDR3 nucleotide sequence: TGTGCCCAAGGGACAGGGGCGATGGATGAGCAGTTCTTC.